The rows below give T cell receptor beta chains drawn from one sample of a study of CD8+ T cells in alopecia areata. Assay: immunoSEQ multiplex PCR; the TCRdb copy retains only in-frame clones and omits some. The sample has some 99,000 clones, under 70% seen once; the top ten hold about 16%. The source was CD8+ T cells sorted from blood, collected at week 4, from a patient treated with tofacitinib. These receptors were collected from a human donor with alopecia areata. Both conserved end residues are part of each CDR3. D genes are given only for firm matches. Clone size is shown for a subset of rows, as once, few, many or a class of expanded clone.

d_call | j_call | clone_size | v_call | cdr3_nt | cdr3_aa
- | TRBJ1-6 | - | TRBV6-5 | TGTGCCAGCAGTTCCAGGGTTAGGTCACCCCTCCACTTT | CASSSRVRSPLHF
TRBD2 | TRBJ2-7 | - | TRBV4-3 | TGCGCCAGCAGCCACCGGACTAGCGGGAGTCAATACGAGCAGTACTTC | CASSHRTSGSQYEQYF
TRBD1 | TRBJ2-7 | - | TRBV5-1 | TGCGCCAGCAGCTTAGCCGGGACAGGGGGCGTCGAGCAGTACTTC | CASSLAGTGGVEQYF
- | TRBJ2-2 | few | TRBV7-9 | TGTGCCAGCAGCGAAAACACAGGGCCCACCGGGGAGCTGTTTTTT | CASSENTGPTGELFF
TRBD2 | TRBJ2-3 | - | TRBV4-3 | TGCGCCAGCAGCCTATACCGGGGGGCAGATACGCAGTATTTT | CASSLYRGADTQYF
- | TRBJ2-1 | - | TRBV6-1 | TGTGCCAGCAGTGCGCCTGCGGGACTCAGTTACAATGAGCAGTTCTTC | CASSAPAGLSYNEQFF
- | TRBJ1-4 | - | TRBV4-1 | TGCGCCAGCAGCCGACGGGAAGTTAATGAAAAACTGTTTTTT | CASSRREVNEKLFF
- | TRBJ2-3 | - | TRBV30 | TGTGCCTGGAGTGTTAAGGACACCGGAGCAGATACGCAGTATTTT | CAWSVKDTGADTQYF
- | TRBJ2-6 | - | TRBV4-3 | TGCGCCAGCAGCCAAGATAGATCCACTGGGGCCAACGTCCTGACTTTC | CASSQDRSTGANVLTF
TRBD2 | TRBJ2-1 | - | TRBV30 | TGTGCCTGGAGTGGGACTCTAGCGGGAGCAGACCCCCCTTACAATGAGCAGTTCTTC | CAWSGTLAGADPPYNEQFF
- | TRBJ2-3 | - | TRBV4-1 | TGCGCCAGCAGCCAAGATGCGACAGTCACAGGGACAGATACGCAGTATTTT | CASSQDATVTGTDTQYF
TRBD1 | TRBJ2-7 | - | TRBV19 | TGTGCCAGTAGTATAGGACAGGGGACCTACGAGCAGTACTTC | CASSIGQGTYEQYF
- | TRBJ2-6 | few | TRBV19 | TGTGCCTCCAAAGTCGGGGCTGGGGCCAACGTCCTGACTTTC | CASKVGAGANVLTF
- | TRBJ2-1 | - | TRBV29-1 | TGCAGCGTTGGGGGACTGGGTAACAATGAGCAGTTCTTC | CSVGGLGNNEQFF
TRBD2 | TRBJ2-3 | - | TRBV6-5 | TGTGCCAGCAGTAGGAGCGGGGGGGAAACAGATACGCAGTATTTT | CASSRSGGETDTQYF
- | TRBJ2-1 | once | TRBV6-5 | TGTGCCAGCACCGACCGGGGGGCTAGCAATGAGCAGTTCTTC | CASTDRGASNEQFF
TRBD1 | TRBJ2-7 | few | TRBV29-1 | TGCAGCGTTTTGACAGGGTCTGGTTACGAGCAGTACTTC | CSVLTGSGYEQYF
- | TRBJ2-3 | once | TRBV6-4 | TGTGCCAGCAGTGATTCTTCGTCGGGACGCCGGTCCGATACGCAGTATTTT | CASSDSSSGRRSDTQYF
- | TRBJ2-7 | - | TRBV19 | TGTGCCAGTAGTACGCGGACGGGGATCTACGAGCAGTACTTC | CASSTRTGIYEQYF
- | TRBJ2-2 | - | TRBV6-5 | TGTGCCAGCTTTGGAACAACCGCGAACACCGGGGAGCTGTTTTTT | CASFGTTANTGELFF
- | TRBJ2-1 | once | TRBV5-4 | TGTGCCAGCAGCATTGTTTCCCTGACAGGTCGAAACAATGAGCAGTTCTTC | CASSIVSLTGRNNEQFF
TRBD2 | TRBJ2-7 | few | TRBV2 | TGTGCCAGCGCGGATGGGCGGGGGAACGAGCAGTACTTC | CASADGRGNEQYF
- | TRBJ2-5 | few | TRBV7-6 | TGTGCCAGCAGCTTAGAAATGGGGGCAACAGGGATAGAGACCCAGTACTTC | CASSLEMGATGIETQYF
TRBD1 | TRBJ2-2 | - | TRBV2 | TGTGCCACCAGACAGGGGTACACCGGGGAGCTGTTTTTT | CATRQGYTGELFF
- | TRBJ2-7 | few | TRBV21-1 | TGTGCCAGCAGCAAAGCGGTCGCCCCCTACGAGCAGTACTTC | CASSKAVAPYEQYF
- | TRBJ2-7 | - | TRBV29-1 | TGCAGCGTTGAAGGGGCCAGACTCGGGGAGCAGTACTTC | CSVEGARLGEQYF
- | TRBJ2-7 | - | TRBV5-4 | TGTGCCAGCAGCTTGAACCACGAGCAGTACTTC | CASSLNHEQYF
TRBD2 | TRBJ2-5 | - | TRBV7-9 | TGTGCCAGCAGCCCCCCAGCGGGGGGCCGTGAGACCCAGTACTTC | CASSPPAGGRETQYF
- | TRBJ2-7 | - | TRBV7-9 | TGTGCCAGCAGCTTAATCTCGGGCGAGCAGTACTTC | CASSLISGEQYF
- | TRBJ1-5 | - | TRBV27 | TGTGCCAGCAGTTTCGGCAGGGGAGGACAGCCCCAGCATTTT | CASSFGRGGQPQHF
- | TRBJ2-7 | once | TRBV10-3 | TGTGCCATCAGTGAGTCTACAGGGCCCGACAGGAGGCAGTACTTC | CAISESTGPDRRQYF
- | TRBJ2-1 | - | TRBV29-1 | TGCAGCGTTGATGGGGGCAGTAACTACAATGAGCAGTTCTTC | CSVDGGSNYNEQFF
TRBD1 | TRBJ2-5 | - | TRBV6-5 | TGTGCCAGCAGCTGGGGGACAGGGGTGGCCGAGACCCAGTACTTC | CASSWGTGVAETQYF
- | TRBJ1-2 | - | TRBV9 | TGTGCCAGCAGCGTAGATGAGGACCCGTATGGCTACACCTTC | CASSVDEDPYGYTF
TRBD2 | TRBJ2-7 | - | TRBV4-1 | TGCGCCAGCAGCCAAGCACAGGACGGGACTAGCGGGAGTCACGAGCAGTACTTC | CASSQAQDGTSGSHEQYF
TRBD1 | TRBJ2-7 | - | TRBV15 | TGTGCCACCAGCAGCCCGGGACAGGGGGCGGAGGAGCAGTACTTC | CATSSPGQGAEEQYF
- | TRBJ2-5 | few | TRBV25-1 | TGTGCCAGCAGTGAAACTGACCTGGGGGGAGAGACCCAGTACTTC | CASSETDLGGETQYF
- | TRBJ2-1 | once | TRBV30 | TGTGCCTGGGGTCCACAGGGCTGGACCTACAATGAGCAGTTCTTC | CAWGPQGWTYNEQFF
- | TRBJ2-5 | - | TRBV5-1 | TGCGCCAGCAGCTTGTCATTCCTGGGGACGGAAGAGACCCAGTACTTC | CASSLSFLGTEETQYF
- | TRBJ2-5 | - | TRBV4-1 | TGCGCCAGCAGCCATTTTATAGTAGGGGAAGAGACCCAGTACTTC | CASSHFIVGEETQYF
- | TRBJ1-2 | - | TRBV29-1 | TGCAGCGTTGAAGATCCGGAACAACCTCCTCCAGCTAACTATGGCTACACCTTC | CSVEDPEQPPPANYGYTF
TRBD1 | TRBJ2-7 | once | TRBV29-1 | TGCAGCGCCCCGACAGGGGGCGAGCAGTACTTC | CSAPTGGEQYF
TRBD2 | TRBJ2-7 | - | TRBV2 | TGTGCCACCAGGCGGGGGGTTAGGGAGCAGTACTTC | CATRRGVREQYF